The present T cell receptor (beta chain) was sequenced within a study of blood T cells in healthy people across ages. This CDR3 contains 14 residues. Trimming removed 9 bases from V and 5 bases from J; junction bases left unmatched: 6. Primers used in a second PCR of roughly 7 to 11 cycles were a sample-barcoded 5' primer and a J-beta primer mix. TCRdb reprocessed the 5' RACE reads with MiXCR, giving one entry per CDR3 protein. The sample contains some 710,000 distinct CDR3 sequences, 22% of which appear only once. What was sequenced was blood. The chain combines TRBV12-3 or TRBV12-4 with TRBJ2-2; the match to TRBD2 covers 10 bases. The receptor was derived from a man aged 65 to 79 in good health. CDR3 sequence reads: CASAVGLATGELFF. The CDR3 nucleotides are TGTGCCAGTGCGGTGGGACTAGCGACCGGGGAGCTGTTTTTT.